The clone carrying this T cell receptor beta chain has only a few counts. No antigen is known for it. The entry originates in a study of identical twins. Germline CDR1 is MNHEY and CDR2 is SMNVEV (reference sequence). The CDR3 spans 12 residues. Trimming shortened V by 7 bases and J by 4 bases, and 10 bases separated the two germline ends. The study, taken as a whole, reports: The study found weaker excess twin sharing in beta out-of-frame sequences. Alpha sequences out of frame and shared by twins had excess low generation probability.

Each CDR3 protein is one row after TCRdb ran MiXCR on the 5' RACE reads. The profile covers a few hundred thousand distinct CDR3 sequences, with 6.5% to 8% appearing a single time and less than 15% taken by the ten largest. A further study also used this sample, focusing on T cells expressing NK-cell markers. That source notes: Among eight sequenced donors, seven carried HCMV seropositivity while one was seronegative.

The sequenced sample was CD8+ T cells sorted from blood. The TCR comes from a woman under 30 in good health. The chain is built from TRBV27 and TRBJ1-1; possible D gene TRBD1, 5 bases. This chain's CDR3 is CASISGTTEAFF. CDR3 nucleotides: TGTGCCAGCATCTCCGGGACCACTGAAGCTTTCTTT.